The entry below gives a single T cell receptor beta chain sequence along with its context. This clone was observed a single time. The target of this receptor is not known. Nothing much larger sits one base from this clone, and base qualities are not available. CDR1 SGHDT and CDR2 YYEEEE are derived from the germline V gene. Inclusive of the bounding cysteine and phenylalanine, the CDR3 is 16 residues long. The retained sequence is limited to the CDR3, 48 bases, with the frame set at the first base. Relative to germline, V is 0 bases shorter and J is 3 bases shorter, with 13 bases between their ends. The data derive from a study of shared clonotypes between healthy human individuals (dated by TCRdb to between 2020 and 2021). For context, the study as a whole: Two women and three men aged 18 to 49 years were included in the cohort. Per donor, three plates each were used for CD4 naive and CD4 memory, two for CD8 naive, and one for CD8 memory. To estimate repertoire size and how much clonotype sharing occurs between individuals, the study deeply sequenced the blood TCR repertoires of five healthy adults. Libraries were prepared and TCR repertoires were sequenced by different laboratories using diverse techniques, in order to increase sequencing depth and limit assay-specific biases. Leukapheresis yielded between about 0.9 and 9 billion PBMCs per donor. Study-level results and caveats: Pairwise subsampling led to the expectation that sequencing depth would affect the degree of clonotype sharing among donors. When four donors were compared, the shared fraction of clonotypes was about 5% for naive CD4, approximately 3.5% for naive CD8, 2% to 2.5% for memory CD4, and around 0.37% for memory CD8. Estimated clonotype richness was generally larger for naive than for memory subsets. Compared with non-shared clonotypes, the clonotypes found in all four sorted-subset donors had higher generation probabilities. Incomplete sequencing was indicated by rarefaction of sorted-subset datasets, despite the large sequencing depth. Sampling was limited to blood, and TCR repertoires in tissue likely differ from TCR repertoires in blood. Because the study included a small number of donors, the genetic and exposure-history diversity represented was limited.

Healthy HIV-negative adults with no recently reported acute infections or vaccinations were included as donors. All donors were Caucasian adults living in Nashville, Tennessee, USA. CD4+ T cells were enriched by magnetic negative selection; naive cells were then positively selected on CD45RA, and the negative fraction formed the memory subset. Blood was obtained by leukapheresis, after which PBMCs were separated by Ficoll-Histopaque density gradient centrifugation and cryopreserved in liquid nitrogen vapor phase. Purity and quantity of every magnetically sorted T cell population were checked by analytical flow cytometry. Genomic DNA was isolated from every sorted fraction and measured by UV absorbance on a Nanodrop 2000c. TCR CDR3 regions were amplified from genomic DNA by multiplex PCR using the deep immunoSEQ assay. Extracted genomic DNA from each cell subset was distributed evenly across all wells of several immunoSEQ 96-well plates, and each plate was treated as a replicate. Each replicate PCR for sorted subsets received around 210 ng genomic DNA, equal to 28,000 or so T cell genomes. Purified libraries were measured with a Qubit 3.0 fluorometer, size-checked on a Bioanalyzer 2100, and measured again with the KAPA Library Quantification kit. Every immunoSEQ 96-well plate was sequenced on a dedicated single-read 150-cycle Illumina NextSeq 550 flow cell. Processing in the source paper ran as follows. The immunoSEQ output contained only junctional sequences without quality scores, so filtering could not match that applied to full-length reads. Sequences were annotated with PyIR, a Python wrapper for IgBLAST v1.9, and V/J genes and CDR3 were assigned using IMGT germline references. Reads were filtered out if the reads had weak V/J assignments (E-value above 1e-6), no CDR3, stop codons, out-of-frame junctions, or ambiguous translated residues. V3J clonotypes were defined as sequences sharing an identical inferred V gene, J gene, and CDR3 amino acid sequence. The percentage overlap between two repertoires was calculated by dividing the number of shared unique clonotypes by the size of the smaller repertoire. Richness of each repertoire was evaluated using RTK rarefaction, the Chao1 estimator, and Recon v2.1 estimates of unobserved clonotypes. Generation probabilities for all TCRbeta clonotypes obtained by the gDNA method from a few donors were computed using OLGA. The immuneACCESS repertoire file appears here via TCRdb, limited to in-frame rearrangements. These files lack a portion of the clones; in checked studies, under half of the deficit traces to unresolved V genes, and the cause of the others is not known. D and trimming were read from the DNA, whereas the V and J calls and clone size are those reported in that table. The sample records 980,000 or so clones, about three quarters of which are singletons. The ten biggest clones cover approximately 1.5% of the sample.

The chain is assembled from TRBV5-6 and TRBJ1-5, with no confident D gene call. The specimen was memory CD4+ T cells sorted from blood. Read against the paper, the sample's cell subset or site label means: CD45RA-negative fraction. This TCR was recovered from a man aged 18 to 30 in good health. The DNA sequence follows: TGTGCCAGCAGCTTGGGGCAGGCTTGGTCCAATCAGCCCCAGCATTTT. This encodes CASSLGQAWSNQPQHF.